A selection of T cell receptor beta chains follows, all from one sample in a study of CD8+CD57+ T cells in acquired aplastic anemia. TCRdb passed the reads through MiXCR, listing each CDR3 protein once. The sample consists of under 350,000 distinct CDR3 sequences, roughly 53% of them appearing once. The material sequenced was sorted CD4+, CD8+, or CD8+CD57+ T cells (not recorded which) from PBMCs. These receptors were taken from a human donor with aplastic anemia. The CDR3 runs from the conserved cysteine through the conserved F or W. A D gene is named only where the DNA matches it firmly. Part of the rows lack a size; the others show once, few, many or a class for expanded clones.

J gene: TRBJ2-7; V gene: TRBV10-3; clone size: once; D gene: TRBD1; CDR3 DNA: TGTGCCAGCAGTGAAGCGCGATGGACAGGGACCTACGAGCAGTACTTC; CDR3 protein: CASSEARWTGTYEQYF
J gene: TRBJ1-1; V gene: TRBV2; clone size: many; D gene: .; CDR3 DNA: TGTGCCAGCAGTCCGACCGGGGGGAACACTGAAGCTTTCTTT; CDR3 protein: CASSPTGGNTEAFF
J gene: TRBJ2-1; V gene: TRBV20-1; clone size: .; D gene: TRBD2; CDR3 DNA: TGCAGTGCTAGGGTAGCGGGAGGAGATGAGCAGTTCTTC; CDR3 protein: CSARVAGGDEQFF
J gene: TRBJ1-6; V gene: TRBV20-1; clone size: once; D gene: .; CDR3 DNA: TGCAGTGCTAGAGATCAAAGAGCACCCCTCCACTTT; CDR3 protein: CSARDQRAPLHF
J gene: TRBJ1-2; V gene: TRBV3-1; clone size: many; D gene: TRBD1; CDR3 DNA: TGTGCCAGCAGCCAAGTACAGGGGCTCTTTAACTATGGCTACACCTTC; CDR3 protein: CASSQVQGLFNYGYTF
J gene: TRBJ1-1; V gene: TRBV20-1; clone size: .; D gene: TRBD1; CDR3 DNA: TGCAGTGCTAGAGATGGAGGGGGCTCTGACACTGAAGCTTTCTTT; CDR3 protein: CSARDGGGSDTEAFF
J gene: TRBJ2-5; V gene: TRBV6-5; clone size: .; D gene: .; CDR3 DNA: TGTGCCAGCAGTTACTCGATGACAGGCCAAGAGACCCAGTACTTC; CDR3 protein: CASSYSMTGQETQYF
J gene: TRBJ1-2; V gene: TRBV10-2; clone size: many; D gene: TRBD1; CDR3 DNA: TGCGCCAGCAGTGAGTCGCGACAGGGACTTGGCTACACCTTC; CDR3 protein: CASSESRQGLGYTF
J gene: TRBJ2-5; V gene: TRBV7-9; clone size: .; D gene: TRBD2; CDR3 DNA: TGTGCCAGCAGCTTAGATCTCCCCGCTAGCGGCGGGTCGGAGACCCAGTACTTC; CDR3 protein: CASSLDLPASGGSETQYF
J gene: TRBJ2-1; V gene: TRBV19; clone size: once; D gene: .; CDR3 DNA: TGTGCCAGTAGTATCCGAGGGCCCCGCTCCTACGAGCAGTTCTTC; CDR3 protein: CASSIRGPRSYEQFF
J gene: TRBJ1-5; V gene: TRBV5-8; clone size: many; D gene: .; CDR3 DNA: TGTGCCAACGAACGGCCCCCACGGAGGACCTCCTATAGCAATCAGCCCCAGCATTTT; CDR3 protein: CANERPPRRTSYSNQPQHF
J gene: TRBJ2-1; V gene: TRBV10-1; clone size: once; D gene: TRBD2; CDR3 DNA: TGCGCCAGCAGTGAGTCGATAGCGGGAGAGAGTGAGCAGTTCTTC; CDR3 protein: CASSESIAGESEQFF
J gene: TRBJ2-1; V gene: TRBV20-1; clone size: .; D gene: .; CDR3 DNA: TGCAGTGCTAGATTTAGGGATAGCTCCTACAATGAGCAGTTCTTC; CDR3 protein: CSARFRDSSYNEQFF
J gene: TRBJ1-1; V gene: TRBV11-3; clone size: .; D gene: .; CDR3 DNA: TGTGCCAGCAGCTTAGATTTGGGACGAAACACTGAAGCTTTCTTT; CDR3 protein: CASSLDLGRNTEAFF
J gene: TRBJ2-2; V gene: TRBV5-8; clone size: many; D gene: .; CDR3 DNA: TGTGCCAGCAGCTTTGGACATATGAACACCGGGGAGCTGTTTTTT; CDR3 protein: CASSFGHMNTGELFF
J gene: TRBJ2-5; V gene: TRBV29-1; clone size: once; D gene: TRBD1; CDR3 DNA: TGCAGCGTTGGGGACAGGCGAGGTCAAGAGACCCAGTACTTC; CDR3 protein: CSVGDRRGQETQYF
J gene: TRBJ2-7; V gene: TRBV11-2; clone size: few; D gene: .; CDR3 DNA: TGTGCCAGCTCGGGGGTCCCCTACGAGCAGTACTTC; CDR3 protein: CASSGVPYEQYF